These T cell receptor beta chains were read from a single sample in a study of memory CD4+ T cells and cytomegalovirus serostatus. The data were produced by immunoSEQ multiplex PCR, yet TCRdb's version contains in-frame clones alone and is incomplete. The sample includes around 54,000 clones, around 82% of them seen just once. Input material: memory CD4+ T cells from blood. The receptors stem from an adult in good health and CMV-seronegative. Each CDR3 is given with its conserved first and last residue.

CDR3aa: CASSGMGGSYNEQFF
v_gene: TRBV25-1
j_gene: TRBJ2-1

CDR3aa: CAISEPTSGTITYEQYF
v_gene: TRBV10-3
j_gene: TRBJ2-7

CDR3aa: CASSSGGINYGYTF
v_gene: TRBV28
j_gene: TRBJ1-2

CDR3aa: CASSPAGLQETQYF
v_gene: TRBV6-6
j_gene: TRBJ2-5

CDR3aa: CSVSPLGIPYEQYF
v_gene: TRBV29-1
j_gene: TRBJ2-7

CDR3aa: CASRWLAGLYNEQFF
v_gene: TRBV5-1
j_gene: TRBJ2-1

CDR3aa: CASSPLGPAGGPGEQYF
v_gene: TRBV27
j_gene: TRBJ2-7

CDR3aa: CAWSRGFSSGNTIYF
v_gene: TRBV30
j_gene: TRBJ1-3

CDR3aa: CASSYGEEQYF
v_gene: TRBV5-4
j_gene: TRBJ2-7

CDR3aa: CASSFGTGGWNTEAFF
v_gene: TRBV5-1
j_gene: TRBJ1-1

CDR3aa: CASSIEIRGTGAKNIQYF
v_gene: TRBV19
j_gene: TRBJ2-4

CDR3aa: CAWSGTGAGETQYF
v_gene: TRBV30
j_gene: TRBJ2-5

CDR3aa: CASSIMSWGEQFF
v_gene: TRBV2
j_gene: TRBJ2-1

CDR3aa: CSVRPFLGQETQYF
v_gene: TRBV29-1
j_gene: TRBJ2-5

CDR3aa: CASSLPASGNEQFF
v_gene: TRBV7-2
j_gene: TRBJ2-1

CDR3aa: CASTPGTANTGELFF
v_gene: TRBV28
j_gene: TRBJ2-2

CDR3aa: CAISESYQSGAEAFF
v_gene: TRBV10-3
j_gene: TRBJ1-1

CDR3aa: CAWREKGPNSGANVLTF
v_gene: TRBV30
j_gene: TRBJ2-6

CDR3aa: CASSEFLSGHSYEQYF
v_gene: TRBV6-1
j_gene: TRBJ2-7

CDR3aa: CASSIKGQGLSYEQYF
v_gene: TRBV19
j_gene: TRBJ2-7

CDR3aa: CASSDGPGTGELFF
v_gene: TRBV10-1
j_gene: TRBJ2-2

CDR3aa: CASSEFLAGVWYTGELFF
v_gene: TRBV2
j_gene: TRBJ2-2

CDR3aa: CASSGGTGMSEQYF
v_gene: TRBV2
j_gene: TRBJ2-7

CDR3aa: CSVAKGTGARYGYTF
v_gene: TRBV29-1
j_gene: TRBJ1-2

CDR3aa: CASSRLSGGPYEQYF
v_gene: TRBV14
j_gene: TRBJ2-7

CDR3aa: CAWSVIGGTGNIQYF
v_gene: TRBV30
j_gene: TRBJ2-4

CDR3aa: CAWSTGGANTGELFF
v_gene: TRBV30
j_gene: TRBJ2-2

CDR3aa: CASSESGGGQFF
v_gene: TRBV10-1
j_gene: TRBJ2-1

CDR3aa: CSVVPQRGRSTEAFF
v_gene: TRBV29-1
j_gene: TRBJ1-1

CDR3aa: CASSLGGGGYTF
v_gene: TRBV7-9
j_gene: TRBJ1-2

CDR3aa: CASSPAVAGVTEQFF
v_gene: TRBV7-8
j_gene: TRBJ2-1

CDR3aa: CASSFQGHEQYF
v_gene: TRBV27
j_gene: TRBJ2-7

CDR3aa: CAIRRDRGDNQPQHF
v_gene: TRBV10-3
j_gene: TRBJ1-5

CDR3aa: CASSYAGPQNTGELFF
v_gene: TRBV6-5
j_gene: TRBJ2-2

CDR3aa: CSVPDRTGNIQYF
v_gene: TRBV29-1
j_gene: TRBJ2-4

CDR3aa: CASSPQPMTTGELFF
v_gene: TRBV7-3
j_gene: TRBJ2-2

CDR3aa: CASRPYEQGYEQYF
v_gene: TRBV28
j_gene: TRBJ2-7

CDR3aa: CASSPHKTGSYSGANVLTF
v_gene: TRBV28
j_gene: TRBJ2-6

CDR3aa: CASSVRLTEDTQYF
v_gene: TRBV2
j_gene: TRBJ2-3

CDR3aa: CASSSPVEKLFF
v_gene: TRBV2
j_gene: TRBJ1-4

CDR3aa: CATSPGTGFTEAFF
v_gene: TRBV15
j_gene: TRBJ1-1

CDR3aa: CASSPELGNTEAFF
v_gene: TRBV18
j_gene: TRBJ1-1

CDR3aa: CASQGAVVSKETQYF
v_gene: TRBV28
j_gene: TRBJ2-5

CDR3aa: CASSFYPGTDYEQYF
v_gene: TRBV19
j_gene: TRBJ2-7

CDR3aa: CASSLQGNTEAFF
v_gene: TRBV7-9
j_gene: TRBJ1-1

CDR3aa: CASSVGGRWNTEAFF
v_gene: TRBV9
j_gene: TRBJ1-1

CDR3aa: CASLQGWGGTDTQYF
v_gene: TRBV5-1
j_gene: TRBJ2-3

CDR3aa: CASTQGGGNTEAFF
v_gene: TRBV7-3
j_gene: TRBJ1-1

CDR3aa: CASSARDRSANQPQHF
v_gene: TRBV6-1
j_gene: TRBJ1-5

CDR3aa: CASSLGQGDLGANVLTF
v_gene: TRBV7-8
j_gene: TRBJ2-6

CDR3aa: CASSEAWQAHEQYF
v_gene: TRBV2
j_gene: TRBJ2-7

CDR3aa: CASSLGQGWNEQYF
v_gene: TRBV7-9
j_gene: TRBJ2-7

CDR3aa: CASSEGVAAVTQYF
v_gene: TRBV2
j_gene: TRBJ2-3

CDR3aa: CASSSIYNEQFF
v_gene: TRBV27
j_gene: TRBJ2-1

CDR3aa: CASSIWREVLENTYEQYF
v_gene: TRBV19
j_gene: TRBJ2-7